What follows describes a single T cell receptor beta chain. What it recognizes is unknown. Unmatched junction bases numbered 5, after V lost 4 bases and J lost 3 bases. Germline V CDR1 and CDR2: SEHNR, FQNEAQ (reference sequence). This CDR3 is 14 amino acids long. This record comes from a study of T-cell memory formation after mild COVID-19. General observations from the study: Contracting clones localized mainly to CM and EM when CD4+ and mainly to EMRA when CD8+. Clones shrinking between day 15 and 85 showed a balanced CD4/CD8 split, and those that grew later tilted toward CD4+.

Via MiXCR, TCRdb re-called the 5' RACE reads, giving one row per CDR3 protein. The table records approximately 430,000 distinct CDR3 sequences, 20% to 30% of them present only once. This clonotype was sampled from an adult woman who had mild COVID-19 (a few samples of this study predate the infection). Cell type and time point are not known. Sequencing was carried out using PBMCs or a T cell subset sorted from them (not recorded which). The chain uses TRBV7-9 and TRBJ2-7; TRBD1 agrees at 8 bases. The CDR3: CASSSRTGSYEQYF. The CDR3 DNA sequence: TGTGCCAGCAGCTCTCGGACAGGGAGCTACGAGCAGTACTTC.